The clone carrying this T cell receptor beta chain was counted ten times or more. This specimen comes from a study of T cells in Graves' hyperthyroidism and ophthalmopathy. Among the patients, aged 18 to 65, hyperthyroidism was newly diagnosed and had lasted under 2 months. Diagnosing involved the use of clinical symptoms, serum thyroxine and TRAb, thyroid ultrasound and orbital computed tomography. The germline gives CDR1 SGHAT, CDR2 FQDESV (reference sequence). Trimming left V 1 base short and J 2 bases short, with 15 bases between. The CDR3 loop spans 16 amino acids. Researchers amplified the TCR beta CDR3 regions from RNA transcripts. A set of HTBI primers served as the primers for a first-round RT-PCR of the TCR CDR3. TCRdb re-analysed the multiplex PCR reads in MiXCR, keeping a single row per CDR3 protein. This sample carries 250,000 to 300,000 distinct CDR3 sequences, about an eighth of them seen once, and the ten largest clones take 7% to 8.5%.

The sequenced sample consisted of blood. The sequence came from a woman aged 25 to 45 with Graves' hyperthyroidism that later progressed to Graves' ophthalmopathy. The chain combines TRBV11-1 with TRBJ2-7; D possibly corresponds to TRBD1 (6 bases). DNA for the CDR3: TGTGCCAGCAGCTTAGAAAGGGGACAAACCACCTACGAGCAGTACTTC. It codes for CASSLERGQTTYEQYF.